The 17 T cell receptor beta chains below all came from one sample that was sequenced in a study of shared clonotypes between healthy human individuals. Generated by immunoSEQ multiplex PCR, the TCRdb table keeps only in-frame clones and is missing some. Here the sample spans some 1 million clones, around 74% being singletons. Sequencing was carried out using memory CD4+ T cells sorted from blood. The subset here: CD45RA-negative fraction. The receptors were gathered from a man aged 18 to 29 in good health.

The rearrangement links TRBV7-6 to TRBJ2-7, with D perhaps matching TRBD1 (6 bases). The germline V and J ends were trimmed by 5 bases and 7 bases, with 21 bases remaining between them. In germline, CDR1 is SGHVS, CDR2 FNYEAQ. The CDR3 runs to 15 residues. As DNA, the CDR3 is TGTGCCAGCAGCCCTGGGCGGTGGGGCCAGGGGGAGCAGTACTTC. Translated: CASSPGRWGQGEQYF.

The CDR3 reads CASRQSGSPSTDTQYF. CDR3 DNA: TGTGCCAGCAGACAGAGCGGGAGCCCTAGCACAGATACGCAGTATTTT. V is TRBV5-4 and J is TRBJ2-3, with 8 positions matching TRBD2. V shed 5 bases, J shed 0 bases, and the junction held 8 bases outside the gene matches. Per the germline V gene, CDR1 is SGHNT and CDR2 is YYREEE (reference sequence). The CDR3 extends over 16 amino acids.

The chain employs TRBV5-8 and TRBJ1-2; 8 nucleotides match TRBD1. Germline lookup yields CDR1 SGHTS and CDR2 YDEGEE. The CDR3 spans 17 residues. Unmatched junction bases numbered 15, after V lost 4 bases and J lost 4 bases. In nucleotides, the CDR3 is TGTGCCAGCAGCCCCCCTAGTTGGACAGGGAAGCCCTATGGCTACACCTTC. It yields the protein CASSPPSWTGKPYGYTF.

This chain joins TRBV9 and TRBJ2-2; 7 bases agree with TRBD2. CDR1 and CDR2 from the germline V gene are SGDLS and YYNGEE. Trimming took 4 bases from V and 4 from J; bases not matched to a gene: 13. There are 17 residues in the CDR3. In DNA form, the CDR3 reads TGTGCCAGCAGCCCCCCGCCGGGGGGAAGGGGCACCGGGGAGCTGTTTTTT. This gives the protein CASSPPPGGRGTGELFF.

The genes are TRBV11-2 and TRBJ2-1; D is unresolved. CDR3 length equals 14 residues. The germline V gene encodes CDR1 SGHAT and CDR2 FQNNGV. Trimming stripped 5 bases from V and 0 bases from J, with 8 bases between. The CDR3 nucleotides are TGTGCCAGCAGCGGTCTCAACTCCTACAATGAGCAGTTCTTC. It encodes CASSGLNSYNEQFF. Together with reference TRBV11-2 and TRBJ2-1, the CDR3 gives the full variable domain: EAGVAQSPRYKIIEKRQSVAFWCNPISGHATLYWYQQILGQGPKLLIQFQNNGVVDDSQLPKDRFSAERLKGVDSTLKIQPAKLEDSAVYLCASSGLNSYNEQFFGPGTRLTVL.

The rearrangement links TRBV11-2 to TRBJ2-7, with D maybe TRBD1 (6 bases). Per germline, CDR1 SGHAT and CDR2 FQNNGV. The V end was cut by 1 base, the J end by 5 bases, with 15 bases between. The CDR3 has 15 amino acids. The DNA of the CDR3 is TGTGCCAGCAGCTTAGTTCGGCAGGGGACCCACGAGCAGTACTTC. As protein: CASSLVRQGTHEQYF.

This clone was seen only a few times. This sequence joins TRBV6-1 and TRBJ1-6; 8 bases match TRBD1. Germline CDR1 is MNHNS and CDR2 is SASEGT. V was clipped by 5 bases and J by 12 bases; unmatched bases: 12. CDR3 length equals 15 residues. The CDR3 sequence is CASSLQGQGLQPLHF. The CDR3, as DNA: TGTGCCAGCAGTTTACAAGGACAGGGACTTCAACCCCTCCACTTT.

This clone has only one observation. The CDR3 reads CASSPGQGYNEQFF. Written as DNA, the CDR3 is TGCGCCAGCAGCCCGGGACAGGGTTACAATGAGCAGTTCTTC. The gene calls are TRBV5-1 and TRBJ2-1; TRBD1 agrees at 9 bases. V lost 4 bases and J lost 4; bases outside the gene matches: 3. Germline V gene sequence: CDR1 SGHRS, CDR2 YFSETQ. CDR3 length equals 14 residues.

The V call is TRBV6-5, the J call TRBJ1-2, with 7 bases matching TRBD1. Germline V gives CDR1 MNHEY, CDR2 SVGAGI. The V gene end was trimmed by 8 bases and the J gene end by 8 bases; junction bases not matched to a gene: 14. The CDR3 spans 14 residues. The CDR3 spells CASYKTGLIKGYTF. Here the CDR3 DNA reads TGTGCCAGCTATAAGACAGGGCTTATAAAAGGCTACACCTTC.

The chain has TRBV7-9 and TRBJ2-1; perhaps TRBD1 as D (5 bases). The V end lost 5 bases, the J end lost 6 bases, and 11 bases lay between the germline ends. Looked up from germline, CDR1 is SEHNR and CDR2 is FQNEAQ (reference sequence). The CDR3 has 13 residues. The CDR3, as DNA: TGTGCCAGCAGCCGCCTTGGGGCCAATGAGCAGTTCTTC. Protein sequence: CASSRLGANEQFF.

V gene TRBV2 combines with J gene TRBJ1-5; D is ambiguous. Per germline, CDR1 SNHLY and CDR2 FYNNEI. This CDR3 comprises 13 residues. Trimming shortened V by 7 bases and J by 0 bases, and 7 bases separated the two germline ends. This chain's CDR3 is CASTDDSNQPQHF. The CDR3, as DNA: TGTGCCAGCACGGACGATAGCAATCAGCCCCAGCATTTT.

The CDR3 DNA follows: TGCGCCAGCAGAGAGGGGCAGGGGAGAAGCTCCTACGAGCAGTACTTC. Its translation is CASREGQGRSSYEQYF. This chain uses TRBV5-1 with TRBJ2-7; D might be TRBD1 (6 bases). V was pared by 5 bases and J by 0 bases, with 18 bases between. This CDR3 region has 16 residues. Per the germline V gene, CDR1 is SGHRS and CDR2 is YFSETQ.

The chain has TRBV7-8 and TRBJ1-2, with a possible D match to TRBD1 (5 bases). The germline V gene has CDR1 SGHVS and CDR2 FQNEAQ. Trimming pared 4 bases from V and 4 bases from J, leaving 16 bases between. The CDR3 is 15 amino acids. In nucleotides, the CDR3 is TGTGCCAGCAGCTCAATGCGCCAGGGAACCTATGGCTACACCTTC. This codes for CASSSMRQGTYGYTF.

The CDR3 region is CASSIDGESGNTIYF. The DNA for the CDR3 is TGTGCCAGCAGCATCGACGGAGAATCTGGAAACACCATATATTTT. The chain combines TRBV7-9 with TRBJ1-3; D ambiguous. Germline V CDR1 and CDR2: SEHNR, FQNEAQ (reference sequence). This CDR3 comprises 15 residues. Trimming took off 5 bases at V and 1 base at J, with 12 bases between the two ends.

This chain connects TRBV9 to TRBJ1-1; unclear D gene. The length of the CDR3 is 15 residues. The V end lost 0 bases, the J end lost 0 bases, and 9 bases lay between the germline ends. The germline V gene has CDR1 SGDLS and CDR2 YYNGEE. CDR3 DNA: TGTGCCAGCAGCGTAGGAGGGAGGATGAACACTGAAGCTTTCTTT. It translates to CASSVGGRMNTEAFF.

V usage is TRBV27 and J usage is TRBJ1-4; D is unclear. The CDR3 length is 13 residues. Per germline, CDR1 MNHEY and CDR2 SMNVEV (reference sequence). With 1 base removed from V and 8 bases from J, the gap between germline ends came to 8 bases. CDR3 amino acids: CASSLWGREKLFF. As DNA, the CDR3 is TGTGCCAGCAGTTTATGGGGAAGGGAAAAACTGTTTTTT.

Concerning this clone: This specimen includes other DNA sequences encoding the same CDR3. The chain combines TRBV7-8 with TRBJ1-5; D remains unclear. CDR3 length: 14 residues. V dropped 3 bases and J dropped 0 bases, with 6 bases sitting between them. Germline V gene data show CDR1 as SGHVS and CDR2 as FQNEAQ. The CDR3: CASSFRDSNQPQHF. CDR3 sequence (DNA): TGTGCCAGCAGCTTTAGGGATAGCAATCAGCCCCAGCATTTT.